These 3 T cell receptor beta chains originate from one sample sequenced in a study of T cell responses to AZD1222 COVID-19 vaccine. TCRdb's copy holds only in-frame clones and misses some; the assay was immunoSEQ multiplex PCR. Among approximately 150,000 clones listed, 80% to 95% were seen once. The starting material was peripheral blood, obtained on day 0 of AZD1222 vaccination. Source of these receptors: an adult in good health.

The gene calls are TRBV28 and TRBJ1-5; the match to TRBD1 covers 11 bases. The junction had 13 bases not matched to a gene; V was cut back by 8 bases and J by 7 bases. Germline-derived CDR1 and CDR2 are MDHEN and SYDVKM. CDR3 length equals 16 residues. The CDR3: CASSNYGTGGGQPQHF. The CDR3, as DNA: TGTGCCAGCTCTAACTACGGGACAGGGGGAGGGCAGCCCCAGCATTTT.

J is TRBJ1-4 and V is TRBV2, with D tentatively TRBD1 (5 bases). The germline V and J ends were trimmed by 6 bases and 3 bases, with 14 bases remaining between them. There are 15 residues in the CDR3. CDR1 SNHLY and CDR2 FYNNEI come from the germline V gene. CDR3 protein: CASRVHGTANEKLFF. The CDR3 bases are TGTGCCAGCAGAGTCCACGGGACGGCTAATGAAAAACTGTTTTTT.

CDR3 in DNA: TGTGCCAGTAGTATCCTCCCGGGACAGGGGGCGGACACTGAAGCTTTCTTT. It yields the protein CASSILPGQGADTEAFF. This chain links TRBV19 with TRBJ1-1; 12 bases are a match to TRBD1. Germline CDR1 and CDR2: LNHDA and SQIVND (reference sequence). The CDR3 has 17 amino acids. The V gene end was trimmed by 3 bases and the J gene end by 3 bases; junction bases not matched to a gene: 8.